This T cell receptor (beta chain) was sequenced during a study of shared T cell receptors in the human thymus. This CDR3 region has 16 residues. CDR1 is MDHEN and CDR2 is SYDVKM in the germline V gene. V lost 4 bases and J 3 bases, leaving 18 bases between the germline ends. TCRdb's copy holds only in-frame clones and misses some; the assay was immunoSEQ multiplex PCR. The sample consists of some 720,000 clones, approximately 90% of them appearing once. Separately, the same data were catalogued under a study of human thymus T cells. Per that paper: Donation was from healthy Finnish infants who were having corrective surgery that addressed congenital heart defects. Resections removed during corrective heart surgery provided the thymus tissue used. Both thymic and peripheral blood repertoires showed apparently biased V and J usage. Thymic repertoires overlap heavily among unrelated individuals, related research has reported.

This sequence originates from a boy in the first two years of life with a congenital heart defect. The genes are TRBV28 and TRBJ2-5; a possible D gene is TRBD1 (6 bases). Specimen: thymocytes. CDR3 amino acids: CASSSDGGRSEETQYF. DNA of the CDR3: TGTGCCAGCAGTTCGGATGGGGGCCGGTCCGAAGAGACCCAGTACTTC.